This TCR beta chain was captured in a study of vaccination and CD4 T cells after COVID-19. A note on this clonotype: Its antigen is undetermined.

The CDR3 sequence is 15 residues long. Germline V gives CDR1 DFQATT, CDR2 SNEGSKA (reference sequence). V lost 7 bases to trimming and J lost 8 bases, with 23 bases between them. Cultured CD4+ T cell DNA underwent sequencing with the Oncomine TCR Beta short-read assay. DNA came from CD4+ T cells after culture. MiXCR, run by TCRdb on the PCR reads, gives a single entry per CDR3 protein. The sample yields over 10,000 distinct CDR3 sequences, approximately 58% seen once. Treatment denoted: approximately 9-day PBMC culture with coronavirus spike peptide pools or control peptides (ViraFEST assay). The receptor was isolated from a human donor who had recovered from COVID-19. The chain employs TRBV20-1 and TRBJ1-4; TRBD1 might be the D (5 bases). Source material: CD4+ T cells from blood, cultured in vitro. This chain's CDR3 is CSVPSNPAGFEKLFF. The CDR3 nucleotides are TGCAGTGTCCCGTCAAACCCCGCAGGGTTCGAAAAACTGTTTTTT.